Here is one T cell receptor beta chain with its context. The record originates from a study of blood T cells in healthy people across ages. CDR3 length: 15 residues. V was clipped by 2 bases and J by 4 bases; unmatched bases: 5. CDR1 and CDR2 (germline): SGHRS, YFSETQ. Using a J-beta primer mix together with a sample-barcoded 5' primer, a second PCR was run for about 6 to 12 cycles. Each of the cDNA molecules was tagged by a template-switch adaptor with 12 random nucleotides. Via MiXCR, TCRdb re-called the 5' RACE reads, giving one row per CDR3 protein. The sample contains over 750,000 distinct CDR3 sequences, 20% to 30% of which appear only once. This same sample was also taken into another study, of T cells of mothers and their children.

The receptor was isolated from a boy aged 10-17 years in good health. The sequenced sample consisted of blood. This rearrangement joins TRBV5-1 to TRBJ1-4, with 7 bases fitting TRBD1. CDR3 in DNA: TGCGCCAGCAGCTTACTCGGGACAGATAATGAAAAACTGTTTTTT. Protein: CASSLLGTDNEKLFF.